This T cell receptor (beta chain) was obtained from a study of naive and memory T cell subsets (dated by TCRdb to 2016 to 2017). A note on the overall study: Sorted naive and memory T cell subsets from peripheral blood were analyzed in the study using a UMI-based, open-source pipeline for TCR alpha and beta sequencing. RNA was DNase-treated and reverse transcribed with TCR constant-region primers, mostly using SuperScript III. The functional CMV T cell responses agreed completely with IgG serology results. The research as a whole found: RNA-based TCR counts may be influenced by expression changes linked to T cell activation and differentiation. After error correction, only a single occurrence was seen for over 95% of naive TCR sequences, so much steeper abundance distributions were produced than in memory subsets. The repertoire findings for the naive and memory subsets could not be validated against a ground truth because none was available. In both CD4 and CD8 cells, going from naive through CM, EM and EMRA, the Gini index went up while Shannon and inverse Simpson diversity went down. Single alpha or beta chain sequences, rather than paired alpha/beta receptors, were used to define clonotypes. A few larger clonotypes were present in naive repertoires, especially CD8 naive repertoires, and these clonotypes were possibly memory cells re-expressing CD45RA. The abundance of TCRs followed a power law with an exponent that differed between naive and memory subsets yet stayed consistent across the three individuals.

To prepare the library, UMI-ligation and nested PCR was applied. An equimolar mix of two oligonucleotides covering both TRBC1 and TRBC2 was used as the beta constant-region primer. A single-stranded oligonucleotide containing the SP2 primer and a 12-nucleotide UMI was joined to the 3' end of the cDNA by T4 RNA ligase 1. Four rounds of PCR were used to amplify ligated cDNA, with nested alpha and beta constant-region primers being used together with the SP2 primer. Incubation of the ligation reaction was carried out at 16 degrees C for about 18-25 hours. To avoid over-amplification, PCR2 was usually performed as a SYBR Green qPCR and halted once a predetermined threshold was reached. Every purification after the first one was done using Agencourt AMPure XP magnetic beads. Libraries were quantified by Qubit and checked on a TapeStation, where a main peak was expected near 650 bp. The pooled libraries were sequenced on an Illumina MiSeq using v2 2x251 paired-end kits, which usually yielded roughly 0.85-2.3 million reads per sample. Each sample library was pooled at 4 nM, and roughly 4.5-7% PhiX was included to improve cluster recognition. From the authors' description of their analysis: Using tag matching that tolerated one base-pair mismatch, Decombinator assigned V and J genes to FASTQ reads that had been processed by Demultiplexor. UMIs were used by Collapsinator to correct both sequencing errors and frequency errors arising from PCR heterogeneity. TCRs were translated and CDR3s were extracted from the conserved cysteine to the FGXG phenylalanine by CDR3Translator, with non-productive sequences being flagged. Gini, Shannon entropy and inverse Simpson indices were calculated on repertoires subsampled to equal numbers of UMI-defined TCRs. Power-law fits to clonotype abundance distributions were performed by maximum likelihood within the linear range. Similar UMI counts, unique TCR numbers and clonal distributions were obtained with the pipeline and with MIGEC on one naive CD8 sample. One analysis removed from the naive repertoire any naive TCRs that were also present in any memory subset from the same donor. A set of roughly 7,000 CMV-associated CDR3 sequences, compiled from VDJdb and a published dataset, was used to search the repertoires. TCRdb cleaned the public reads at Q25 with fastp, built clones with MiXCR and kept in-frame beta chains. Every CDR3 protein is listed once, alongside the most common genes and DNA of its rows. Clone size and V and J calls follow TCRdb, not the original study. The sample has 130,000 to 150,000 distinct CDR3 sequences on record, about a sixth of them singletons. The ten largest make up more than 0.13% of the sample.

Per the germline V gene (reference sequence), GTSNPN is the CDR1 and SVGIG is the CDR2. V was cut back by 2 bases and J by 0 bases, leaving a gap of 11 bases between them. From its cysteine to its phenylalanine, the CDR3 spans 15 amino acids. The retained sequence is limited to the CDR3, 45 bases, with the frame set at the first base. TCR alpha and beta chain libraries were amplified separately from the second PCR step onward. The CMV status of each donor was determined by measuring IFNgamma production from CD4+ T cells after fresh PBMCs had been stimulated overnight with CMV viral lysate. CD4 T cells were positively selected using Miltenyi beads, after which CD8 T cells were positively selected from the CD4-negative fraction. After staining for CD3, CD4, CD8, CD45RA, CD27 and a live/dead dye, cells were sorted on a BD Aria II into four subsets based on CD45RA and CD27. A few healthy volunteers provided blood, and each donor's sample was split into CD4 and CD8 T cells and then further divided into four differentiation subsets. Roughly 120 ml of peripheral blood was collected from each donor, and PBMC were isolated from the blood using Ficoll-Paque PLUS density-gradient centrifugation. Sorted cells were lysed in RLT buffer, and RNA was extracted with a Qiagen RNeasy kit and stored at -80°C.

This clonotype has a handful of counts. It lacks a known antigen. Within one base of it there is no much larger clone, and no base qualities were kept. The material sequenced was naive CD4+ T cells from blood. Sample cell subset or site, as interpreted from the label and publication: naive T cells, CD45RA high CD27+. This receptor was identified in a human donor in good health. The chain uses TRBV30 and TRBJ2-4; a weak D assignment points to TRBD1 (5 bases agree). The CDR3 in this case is CAWSLQVLAKNIQYF. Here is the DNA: TGTGCCTGGAGTTTACAGGTGTTAGCCAAAAACATTCAGTACTTC. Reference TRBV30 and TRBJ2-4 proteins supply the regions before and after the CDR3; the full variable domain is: SQTIHQWPATLVQPVGSPLSLECTVEGTSNPNLYWYRQAAGRGLQLLFYSVGIGQISSEVPQNLSASRPQDRQFILSSKKLLLSDSGFYLCAWSLQVLAKNIQYFGAGTRLSVL.